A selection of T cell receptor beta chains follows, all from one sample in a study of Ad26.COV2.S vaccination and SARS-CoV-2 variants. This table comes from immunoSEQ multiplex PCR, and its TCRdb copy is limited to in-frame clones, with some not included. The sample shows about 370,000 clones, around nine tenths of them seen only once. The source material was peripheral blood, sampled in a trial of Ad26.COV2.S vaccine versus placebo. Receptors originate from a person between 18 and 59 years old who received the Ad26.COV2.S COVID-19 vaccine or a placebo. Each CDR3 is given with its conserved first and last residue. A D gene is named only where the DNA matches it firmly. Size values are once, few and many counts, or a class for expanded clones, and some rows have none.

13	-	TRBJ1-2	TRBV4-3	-	TGCGCCAGCAGCCAGGAAACAGGGCTGGGCTACACCTTC	CASSQETGLGYTF
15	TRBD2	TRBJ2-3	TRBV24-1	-	TGTGCCACCAGTGATTTTAGGGCGGGAGGAACCACGCAGTATTTT	CATSDFRAGGTTQYF
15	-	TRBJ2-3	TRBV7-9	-	TGTGCCAGCAGCTTAGCGGGGGGTTCTAGAGATACGCAGTATTTT	CASSLAGGSRDTQYF
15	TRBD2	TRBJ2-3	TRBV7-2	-	TGTGCCAGCAGCGCCCTAGCGGTGTCCACAGATACGCAGTATTTT	CASSALAVSTDTQYF
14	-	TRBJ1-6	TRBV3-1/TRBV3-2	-	TGTGCCAGCAGCCAAGAGAGAAAAAATTCACCCCTCCACTTT	CASSQERKNSPLHF
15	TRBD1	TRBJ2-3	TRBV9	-	TGTGCCAGCAGCGTCTCCGGGACAGGGATGAATACGCAGTATTTT	CASSVSGTGMNTQYF
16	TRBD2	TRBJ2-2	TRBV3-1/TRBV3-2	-	TGTGCCAGCAGCCTCGGACTAGCGGGCGTTACCGGGGAGCTGTTTTTT	CASSLGLAGVTGELFF
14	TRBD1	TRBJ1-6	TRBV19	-	TGTGCCAGTAGCACAGGGGGCGAGGGTTCACCCCTCCACTTT	CASSTGGEGSPLHF
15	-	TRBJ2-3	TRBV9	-	TGTGCCAGCAGCGTACGAGGACCCACCACCGATACGCAGTATTTT	CASSVRGPTTDTQYF
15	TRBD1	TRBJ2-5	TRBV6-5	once	TGTGCCAGCAGTTACTCTCAGGGGGCAAGGGAGACCCAGTACTTC	CASSYSQGARETQYF
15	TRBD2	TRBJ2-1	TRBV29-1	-	TGCAGCGTTGAATTGGGGAGCGGGGGTTGGAATGAGCAGTTCTTC	CSVELGSGGWNEQFF
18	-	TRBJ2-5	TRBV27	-	TGTGCCAGCAGTTTGGGATGGGGAGGCGTTACCGACAAAGAGACCCAGTACTTC	CASSLGWGGVTDKETQYF
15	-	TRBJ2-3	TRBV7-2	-	TGTGCCAGCAGCTTAGGAGCGGGACAGGCAGATACGCAGTATTTT	CASSLGAGQADTQYF
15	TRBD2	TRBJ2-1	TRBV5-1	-	TGCGCCAGCAGCAAAGTTAAGGGAGGGCGGGTTGAGCAGTTCTTC	CASSKVKGGRVEQFF
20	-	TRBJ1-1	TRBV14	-	TGTGCCAGCAGCCCCTATACTACCGGGTTTCTGGCGGGGGTGGACACTGAAGCTTTCTTT	CASSPYTTGFLAGVDTEAFF
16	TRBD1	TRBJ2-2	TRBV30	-	TGTGCCTGGAGTGTAATAGGGACAGGAGAAACCGGGGAGCTGTTTTTT	CAWSVIGTGETGELFF
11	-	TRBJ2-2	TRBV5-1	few	TGCGCCAGCAGGGGCGCCGGGGAGCTGTTTTTT	CASRGAGELFF
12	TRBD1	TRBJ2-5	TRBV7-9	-	TGTGCCAGCAGCCCCGGACAGGGGGCCTACGACTTC	CASSPGQGAYDF
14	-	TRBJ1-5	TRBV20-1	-	TGCAGTGCTAGTAGGGGGGCAGGCAATCAGCCCCAGCATTTT	CSASRGAGNQPQHF
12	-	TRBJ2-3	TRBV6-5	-	TGTGCCAGCCAAGGAGGCTCAGATACGCAGTATTTT	CASQGGSDTQYF
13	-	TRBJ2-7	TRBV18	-	TGTGCCAGCTCACCCCCCGGGAGCGCGGGGCAGTACTTC	CASSPPGSAGQYF
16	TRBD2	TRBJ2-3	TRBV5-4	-	TGTGCCAGCAGCTTGGGGGGCGGGAGGATCACAGATACGCAGTATTTT	CASSLGGGRITDTQYF
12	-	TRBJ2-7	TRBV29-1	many	TGCAGCGTTGTTTGGGGGTCGCGCGAGCAGTACTTC	CSVVWGSREQYF
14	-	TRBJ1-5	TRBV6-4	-	TGTGCCAGCAGTCCGATGTATAGCAATCAGCCCCAGCATTTT	CASSPMYSNQPQHF
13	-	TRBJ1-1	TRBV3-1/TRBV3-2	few	TGTGCCAGCAGCCAAGGGACTCCCCCTGAAGCTTTCTTT	CASSQGTPPEAFF
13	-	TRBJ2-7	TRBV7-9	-	TGTGCCATCACGCGGGCTACACCCTACGAGCAGTACTTC	CAITRATPYEQYF